The subject of this entry is one T cell receptor beta chain. The antigen remains unidentified. This CDR3 has 16 amino acids. CDR1 is SGHKS and CDR2 is YYEKEE in the germline V gene (reference sequence). Between the trimmed V and J ends, which lost 0 bases and 2 bases, there was a span of 14 bases. The data were taken from a study of T cell repertoires in cytomegalovirus infection. Findings and caveats of the study: CMV-specific TCR beta clonotypes restricted by HLA-C dominated the ex vivo response.

One entry per CDR3 protein results from TCRdb running MiXCR on the reads. The sample has under 300,000 distinct CDR3 sequences; about 12% are singletons. The genes are TRBV5-5 and TRBJ1-2; tentative D call: TRBD1 (5 bases). The sequenced material came from PBMCs. The source is a human donor in good health (CMV status not recorded). Some clones in this sample may be carry-over from other donors' samples. As DNA, the CDR3 is TGTGCCAGCAGCTTGGAAGGGGCCGTCCGAAACTATGGCTACACCTTC. Translated, it gives CASSLEGAVRNYGYTF.